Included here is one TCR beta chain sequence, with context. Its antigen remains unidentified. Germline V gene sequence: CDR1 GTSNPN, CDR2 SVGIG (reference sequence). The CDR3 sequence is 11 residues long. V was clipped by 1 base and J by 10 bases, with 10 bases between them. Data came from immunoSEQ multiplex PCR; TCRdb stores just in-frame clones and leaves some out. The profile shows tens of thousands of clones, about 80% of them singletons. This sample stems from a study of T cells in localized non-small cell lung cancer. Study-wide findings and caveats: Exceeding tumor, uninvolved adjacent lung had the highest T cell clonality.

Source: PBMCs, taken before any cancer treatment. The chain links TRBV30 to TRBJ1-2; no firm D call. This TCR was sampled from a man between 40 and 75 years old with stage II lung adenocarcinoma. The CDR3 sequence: CAWSATITYTF. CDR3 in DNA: TGTGCCTGGAGTGCAACGATAACCTACACCTTC. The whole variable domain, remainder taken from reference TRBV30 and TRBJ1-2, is SQTIHQWPATLVQPVGSPLSLECTVEGTSNPNLYWYRQAAGRGLQLLFYSVGIGQISSEVPQNLSASRPQDRQFILSSKKLLLSDSGFYLCAWSATITYTFGSGTRLTVV.